These 32 T cell receptor beta chains share one sample of origin, sequenced in a study of OX40 agonist ivuxolimab in advanced cancers. Data came from immunoSEQ multiplex PCR; TCRdb stores just in-frame clones and leaves some out. The table lists 66,000 or so clones, 92% of them singletons. The sequencing here drew on CD4+ or CD8+ T cells sorted from blood, taken in a trial of the OX40 agonist ivuxolimab. Every receptor here comes from an adult with an advanced solid tumor such as melanoma, head and neck, liver or kidney cancer.

This clone was seen only once. The chain is built from TRBV10-3 and TRBJ2-7, with D perhaps matching TRBD1 (6 bases). The germline gives CDR1 ENHRY, CDR2 SYGVKD. This CDR3 spans 13 amino acids. V shed 4 bases and J shed 5 bases, with 12 bases lying between them. The CDR3 here is CAISAADSNEQYV. Written as DNA, the CDR3 is TGTGCCATCAGTGCGGCGGACAGTAACGAGCAGTACGTC.

This rearrangement joins TRBV7-9 to TRBJ2-1; possible D gene TRBD2, 6 bases. The germline V and J ends were trimmed by 8 bases and 4 bases, with 12 bases remaining between them. Germline V gene data show CDR1 as SEHNR and CDR2 as FQNEAQ (reference sequence). The CDR3 runs 13 residues. The CDR3 region is CASALAEYNEQFF. For the CDR3, the DNA is TGTGCCAGCGCCTTAGCGGAGTACAATGAGCAGTTCTTC.

The V and J genes are TRBV6-4 and TRBJ2-3, with 9 nucleotides matching TRBD2. Germline CDR1 and CDR2: MRHNA and SNTAGT. The CDR3 covers 14 residues. V gave up 0 bases and J gave up 7 bases; unmatched junction bases: 2. The CDR3: CASSDSSGGYTQYF. The CDR3, as DNA: TGTGCCAGCAGTGACTCTAGCGGGGGTTATACGCAGTATTTT.

CDR3 coding DNA: TGTGCCAGCAGTTACTCGGGGGGGCGTCGCAATCAGCCCCAGCATTTT. Amino acids: CASSYSGGRRNQPQHF. This chain connects TRBV6-6 to TRBJ1-5; D is possibly TRBD1 (6 bases). The germline gives CDR1 MNHNY, CDR2 SVGAGI (reference sequence). The CDR3 is 16 amino acids. V lost 0 bases and J lost 2, with 11 bases in between.

This clone came up once. V gene TRBV28 combines with J gene TRBJ2-3, with D possibly being TRBD2 (6 bases). The CDR3 is 16 amino acids. V lost 2 bases and J 0 bases, leaving 12 bases between the germline ends. In germline, CDR1 is MDHEN, CDR2 SYDVKM. CDR3 residues: CASSLVGGTSTDTQYF. CDR3 DNA sequence: TGTGCCAGCAGTTTAGTGGGGGGTACTAGCACAGATACGCAGTATTTT.

The chain has TRBV11-2 and TRBJ1-1; D gene uncertain. This CDR3 is 13 amino acids long. V lost 2 bases and J lost 0, with 4 bases in between. Germline V gene lookup returns CDR1 SGHAT and CDR2 FQNNGV. The CDR3 DNA is TGTGCCAGCAGCTTACATGTGAACACTGAAGCTTTCTTT. It encodes CASSLHVNTEAFF.

With regard to this clone: This specimen includes other DNA sequences encoding the same CDR3. The rearrangement joins TRBV27 to TRBJ2-2; D is unclear. Germline CDR1 MNHEY, CDR2 SMNVEV (reference sequence). Trimming pared 3 bases from V and 0 bases from J, leaving 2 bases between. CDR3 length: 13 residues. As DNA, the CDR3 is TGTGCCAGCAGTTTGGCGAACACCGGGGAGCTGTTTTTT. Protein sequence: CASSLANTGELFF.

The chain is built from TRBV2 and TRBJ1-1; TRBD1 matches 7 bases. V gave up 7 bases and J gave up 1 base; unmatched junction bases: 3. The CDR3 extends over 13 amino acids. CDR1 is SNHLY and CDR2 is FYNNEI in the germline V gene. The CDR3 reads CASNTGENTEAFF. CDR3 nucleotide sequence: TGTGCCAGCAACACAGGGGAGAACACTGAAGCTTTCTTT.

This rearrangement joins TRBV5-5 to TRBJ1-2; D call uncertain. This CDR3 has 13 amino acids. V dropped 0 bases and J dropped 6 bases, with 9 bases sitting between them. From germline, CDR1 is SGHKS and CDR2 YYEKEE (reference sequence). CDR3 region: CASSLVPLHGYTF. The CDR3 DNA reads as TGTGCCAGCAGCTTGGTTCCCCTACATGGCTACACCTTC.

The V and J genes are TRBV2 and TRBJ1-6, with TRBD1 identical over 8 bases. V lost 8 bases, J lost 7 bases, and 4 bases stayed unmatched. CDR1 is SNHLY and CDR2 is FYNNEI in the germline V gene. The CDR3 spans 13 residues. The CDR3 reads CASRTGWNSPLHF. CDR3 bases: TGTGCCAGCCGGACAGGGTGGAATTCACCCCTCCACTTT.

The chain couples TRBV11-2 to TRBJ2-5; 10 bases map to TRBD1. The CDR3 is 13 residues long. Germline trimming cut 6 bases from V and 5 bases from J; bases unmatched to any gene: 3. The germline V gene encodes CDR1 SGHAT and CDR2 FQNNGV. CDR3 in amino acids: CASRTGGLETQYF. The CDR3, as DNA: TGTGCCAGCAGGACAGGGGGCCTGGAGACCCAGTACTTC. Supplemented by reference TRBV11-2 and TRBJ2-5, the full variable domain reads EAGVAQSPRYKIIEKRQSVAFWCNPISGHATLYWYQQILGQGPKLLIQFQNNGVVDDSQLPKDRFSAERLKGVDSTLKIQPAKLEDSAVYLCASRTGGLETQYFGPGTRLLVL.

This sequence joins TRBV4-3 and TRBJ2-6; possibly TRBD2 for D (6 bases). Germline loops: CDR1 LGHNA, CDR2 YSLEER. With 2 bases removed from V and 3 bases from J, the gap between germline ends came to 17 bases. CDR3 size: 18 residues. DNA for the CDR3: TGCGCCAGCAGCCAATCTAGAGGAGGGTATGGTGGGGCCAACGTCCTGACTTTC. It yields the protein CASSQSRGGYGGANVLTF.

The chain has TRBV12-5 and TRBJ1-5, with D perhaps TRBD1 (6 bases). There are 15 residues in the CDR3. V shed 6 bases and J shed 4 bases, with 16 bases lying between them. In germline, CDR1 is LGHNT, CDR2 FRNRAP. For the CDR3, the DNA is TGTGCTAGTGGGGACAGTGACCGGGGGAATCAGCCCCAGCATTTT. It specifies CASGDSDRGNQPQHF.

The chain has TRBV20-1 and TRBJ1-1; D unresolved. The CDR3 covers 11 residues. Trimming stripped 2 bases from V and 1 base from J, with 2 bases between. Germline V lookup: CDR1 DFQATT, CDR2 SNEGSKA (reference sequence). The DNA for the CDR3 is TGCAGTGCTAGAAGGAACACTGAAGCTTTCTTT. Protein sequence: CSARRNTEAFF.

This clone was seen just once. The chain carries TRBV5-1 and TRBJ1-5; D is possibly TRBD1 (5 bases). Trimming stripped 0 bases from V and 4 bases from J, with 5 bases between. This CDR3 region has 13 residues. Germline V lookup: CDR1 SGHRS, CDR2 YFSETQ. CDR3 bases: TGCGCCAGCAGCTTGGCAGGGAATCAGCCCCAGCATTTT. Its protein is CASSLAGNQPQHF.

The rearrangement joins TRBV11-2 to TRBJ2-1; D possibly corresponds to TRBD1 (6 bases). The germline V gene encodes CDR1 SGHAT and CDR2 FQNNGV. V dropped 5 bases and J dropped 8 bases, with 25 bases sitting between them. This CDR3 contains 17 residues. Here the CDR3 DNA reads TGTGCCAGCAGCCCACCTGTCGTGGGGGCTCAGGGTCATGAGCAGTTCTTC. It translates to CASSPPVVGAQGHEQFF.

V and J are TRBV13 and TRBJ2-3, with TRBD2 identical over 15 bases. V dropped 4 bases and J dropped 5; count of bases not matched to a gene: 7. Per germline, CDR1 PRHDT and CDR2 FYEKMQ (reference sequence). The CDR3 sequence is 17 residues long. This CDR3 is CASSSSGTSGGLDTQYF. In DNA, the CDR3 is TGTGCCAGCAGCTCGTCCGGGACTAGCGGGGGGCTAGATACGCAGTATTTT.

This clone rates as medium-sized. The rearrangement uses TRBV27 and TRBJ2-3; D gene uncertain. The V end lost 5 bases, the J end lost 6 bases, and 9 bases lay between the germline ends. This CDR3 contains 12 residues. The germline V gene has CDR1 MNHEY and CDR2 SMNVEV (reference sequence). In DNA form, the CDR3 reads TGTGCCAGCAGTCCCTCCTATGATACGCAGTATTTT. It translates to CASSPSYDTQYF.

The V gene is TRBV5-8, the J gene TRBJ2-1; D gene uncertain. In germline, CDR1 is SGHTS, CDR2 YDEGEE. The CDR3 totals 13 residues. V lost 4 bases, J lost 0 bases, and 5 bases lay in between. CDR3 loop: CASSMSSYNEQFF. For the CDR3, the DNA is TGTGCCAGCAGCATGAGCTCCTACAATGAGCAGTTCTTC. The variable domain in full, with the rest retrieved from reference TRBV5-8 and TRBJ2-1, is EAGVTQSPTHLIKTRGQQATLRCSPISGHTSVYWYQQALGLGLQFLLWYDEGEERNRGNFPPRFSGRQFPNYSSELNVNALELEDSALYLCASSMSSYNEQFFGPGTRLTVL.

The chain carries TRBV11-2 and TRBJ2-2; D gene unclear. The V gene lost 1 base and the J gene lost 4 bases, with 13 bases spanning the gap. CDR1 is SGHAT, CDR2 FQNNGV, per germline. This CDR3 is 16 amino acids long. In DNA, the CDR3 is TGTGCCAGCAGCTTAGGTGCCTACTCTAGCACCGGGGAGCTGTTTTTT. Residues: CASSLGAYSSTGELFF.

The rearrangement links TRBV4-2 to TRBJ2-5; D perhaps matches TRBD2 (6 bases). The CDR3 sequence is 16 residues long. Germline values: CDR1 LGHNA, CDR2 YNFKEQ. V shed 0 bases and J shed 5 bases, with 16 bases lying between them. The CDR3 spells CASSQEGTGGRETQYF. DNA for the CDR3: TGTGCCAGCAGCCAAGAAGGGACTGGAGGTCGGGAGACCCAGTACTTC.

V is TRBV7-8 and J is TRBJ2-1; possible D gene TRBD1, 6 bases. Germline V CDR1 and CDR2: SGHVS, FQNEAQ. V lost 2 bases and J 4 bases, leaving 9 bases between the germline ends. CDR3 size: 14 residues. The CDR3: CASSLTGIYNEQFF. CDR3 coding DNA: TGTGCCAGCAGCTTAACAGGGATTTACAATGAGCAGTTCTTC. The variable domain in full, completed from reference TRBV7-8 and TRBJ2-1, reads GAGVSQSPRYKVAKRGQDVALRCDPISGHVSLFWYQQALGQGPEFLTYFQNEAQLDKSGLPSDRFFAERPEGSVSTLKIQRTQQEDSAVYLCASSLTGIYNEQFFGPGTRLTVL.

The CDR3 DNA sequence: TGTGCCAGTAGTATGACTTCAAATCAGCCCCAGCATTTT. It specifies CASSMTSNQPQHF. The gene calls are TRBV19 and TRBJ1-5; D ambiguous. V dropped 3 bases and J dropped 4 bases, with 7 bases sitting between them. This CDR3 comprises 13 residues. CDR1 LNHDA and CDR2 SQIVND come from the germline V gene (reference sequence). Looking up the rest from reference TRBV19 and TRBJ1-5 gives the full variable domain: DGGITQSPKYLFRKEGQNVTLSCEQNLNHDAMYWYRQDPGQGLRLIYYSQIVNDFQKGDIAEGYSVSREKKESFPLTVTSAQKNPTAFYLCASSMTSNQPQHFGDGTRLSIL.

The V gene is TRBV12-5, the J gene TRBJ2-3; the match to TRBD2 covers 7 bases. Per germline, CDR1 LGHNT and CDR2 FRNRAP. This CDR3 comprises 12 residues. J lost 6 bases, V lost 4 bases, and 1 base had no gene match. CDR3 residues: CASGWGGDTQYF. In DNA, the CDR3 is TGTGCTAGTGGTTGGGGAGGGGATACGCAGTATTTT.

V is TRBV6-5 and J is TRBJ2-7; D may be TRBD1 (6 bases). V gave up 2 bases and J gave up 4 bases, with 15 bases separating them. The CDR3 contains 15 residues. Per the germline V gene, CDR1 is MNHEY and CDR2 is SVGAGI. The CDR3 spells CASSYGGLGVYEQYF. For the CDR3, the DNA is TGTGCCAGCAGTTACGGGGGCCTGGGGGTATACGAGCAGTACTTC.

V and J are TRBV19 and TRBJ1-1; 7 bases are shared with TRBD1. The CDR3 has 14 amino acids. With 7 bases clipped from V and 4 bases from J, the junction kept 9 bases outside the gene matches. Germline V gene sequence: CDR1 LNHDA, CDR2 SQIVND (reference sequence). The DNA for the CDR3 is TGTGCCAGTAAGTGGACAGGCGGTCCCACTGAAGCTTTCTTT. Translated, it gives CASKWTGGPTEAFF.

This clone was seen only a few times. The chain links TRBV2 to TRBJ2-2; D is undetermined. The V end lost 4 bases, the J end lost 7 bases, and 4 bases lay between the germline ends. CDR1 and CDR2 from the germline V gene are SNHLY and FYNNEI. CDR3 length equals 11 residues. In DNA, the CDR3 is TGTGCCAGCAGTGCGAACGGGGAGCTGTTTTTT. It specifies CASSANGELFF.

The chain employs TRBV6-5 and TRBJ2-1; either TRBD1 or TRBD2 may fit D (5 bases each). This CDR3 is built from 14 residues. Trimming stripped 2 bases from V and 3 bases from J, with 8 bases between. In germline, CDR1 is MNHEY, CDR2 SVGAGI. CDR3 in DNA: TGTGCCAGCAGTTACAGGGACGTCTACAATGAGCAGTTCTTC. Amino acid sequence: CASSYRDVYNEQFF.

The gene calls are TRBV6-5 and TRBJ2-1, with 8 bases fitting TRBD2. The CDR3 consists of 13 residues. V dropped 7 bases and J dropped 4; count of bases not matched to a gene: 3. Looked up from germline, CDR1 is MNHEY and CDR2 is SVGAGI. The DNA of the CDR3 is TGTGCCAGCATGTTAGCGGGATACAATGAGCAGTTCTTC. Translating it yields CASMLAGYNEQFF.

CDR3 sequence: CASAYIGTEANQPQHF. The CDR3 nucleotides are TGTGCCAGCGCATACATAGGGACAGAGGCCAATCAGCCCCAGCATTTT. This chain joins TRBV28 and TRBJ1-5; 7 nucleotides align to TRBD1. The CDR3 is 16 residues long. The trim removed 8 bases at V and 3 bases at J, leaving 13 bases unmatched. Looked up from germline, CDR1 is MDHEN and CDR2 is SYDVKM. Full variable domain (outside the CDR3, taken from reference TRBV28 and TRBJ1-5): DVKVTQSSRYLVKRTGEKVFLECVQDMDHENMFWYRQDPGLGLRLIYFSYDVKMKEKGDIPEGYSVSREKKERFSLILESASTNQTSMYLCASAYIGTEANQPQHFGDGTRLSIL.

The V gene is TRBV6-5, the J gene TRBJ2-7, with a weak D call TRBD2 (6 bases). Between the trimmed V and J ends, which lost 6 bases and 7 bases, there was a span of 19 bases. The CDR3 spans 14 residues. In germline, CDR1 is MNHEY, CDR2 SVGAGI. Here the CDR3 reads CASSPAGRRVEQYV. The CDR3 nucleotides read TGTGCCAGCAGCCCCGCGGGACGGAGGGTGGAGCAGTACGTC.

Concerning this clone: Additional DNA sequences in this sample encode the identical CDR3. The J gene is TRBJ2-3, the V gene TRBV27; D remains unclear. Per the germline V gene, CDR1 is MNHEY and CDR2 is SMNVEV (reference sequence). V was cut by 1 base and J by 0 bases, with 2 bases left in between. This CDR3 spans 13 amino acids. The CDR3 sequence: CASSLFSTDTQYF. DNA of the CDR3: TGTGCCAGCAGTTTATTTAGCACAGATACGCAGTATTTT.